The text below deals with one T cell receptor beta chain. No antigen is known for it. Some clones are missing from TCRdb's copy, which holds only in-frame ones; the method was immunoSEQ multiplex PCR. The sample lists roughly 150,000 clones, 94% seen once, with less than 2% in the top ten. This CDR3 spans 14 amino acids. This entry comes from a study of cytomegalovirus exposure and HLA in healthy donors. Study background: The roughly 130 validation repertoires, a later analysis reported, used the same platform as the 666 repertoires from the first cohort. Overall study results and limits: It was found in a later analysis that first-cohort TCR clusters tended to co-occur in the 95 to 150 validation repertoires. Cytomegalovirus-associated TCR beta chains were listed, numbering around 150. Rare TCR sequences dominated, though some public TCRs recurred in many donors.

The chain uses TRBV21-1 and TRBJ1-2. TRBV21-1 is a pseudogene. The receptor was derived from a man between 18 and 35 years old in good health and CMV-seropositive. Sequences were obtained from PBMCs. The CDR3 DNA reads TGTGCCAGCATCCAAGGGGGGGACTGCTATGGCTACACCTTC. It yields the protein CASIQGGDCYGYTF.